In its sample, the clone carrying this TCR beta chain was seen many times. Its antigen is not identified. This specimen belongs to a study of T cell repertoires in cytomegalovirus infection. Background on the study: It was recently identified HLA-C-restricted and well-studied HLA-B-restricted CMV epitopes that the study used. Indications came from public TCR beta signatures; they pointed to CMV infection and to a matching HLA type. The study, taken as a whole, reports: People with CMV and the relevant HLA were identified by cumulative public TCR beta family frequency. In two of eight donors, the top clonotype was HLA-C-restricted CMV-specific.

TCRdb recomputed calls from the reads with MiXCR, one row per CDR3 protein. Here the sample spans around 140,000 distinct CDR3 sequences, over 25% being singletons. V lost 1 base, J lost 7 bases, and 1 base stayed unmatched. Germline-derived CDR1 and CDR2 are SGHVS and FNYEAQ. The CDR3 runs to 12 residues. The V gene is TRBV7-6, the J gene TRBJ2-7; 7 positions match TRBD2. The source of this sequence is a human donor in good health (CMV status not recorded). Some clones in this sample may be carry-over from other donors' samples. The sequencing used CD8+ T cells from cultured PBMCs, collected from culture after CMV antigen stimulation. The CDR3 region is CASSLGGGEQYF. The CDR3 region has the DNA TGTGCCAGCAGCTTAGGGGGGGGGGAGCAGTACTTC. Based on the CDR3 plus reference TRBV7-6 and TRBJ2-7, the full variable domain is GAGVSQSPRYKVTKRGQDVALRCDPISGHVSLYWYRQALGQGPEFLTYFNYEAQQDKSGLPNDRFSAERPEGSISTLTIQRTEQRDSAMYRCASSLGGGEQYFGPGTRLTVT.